The present T cell receptor beta chain was sequenced within a study of blood T cell repertoires in COVID-19. Some clones are missing from TCRdb's copy, which holds only in-frame ones; the method was immunoSEQ multiplex PCR. The sample yields some 87,000 clones, more than 60% seen once. Between the trimmed V and J ends, which lost 3 bases and 4 bases, there was a span of 15 bases. The CDR3 runs to 15 residues. Germline assignment: CDR1 MNHNY and CDR2 SVGAGI (reference sequence). Sequencing used peripheral blood. The V and J genes are TRBV6-6 and TRBJ1-2; D may be TRBD1 (6 bases). This receptor was obtained from a woman of 80 years or more with active or convalescent COVID-19. Here the CDR3 DNA reads TGTGCCAGCAGTTATCGGACAGCAGAAAGCTATGGCTACACCTTC. Its translation is CASSYRTAESYGYTF.